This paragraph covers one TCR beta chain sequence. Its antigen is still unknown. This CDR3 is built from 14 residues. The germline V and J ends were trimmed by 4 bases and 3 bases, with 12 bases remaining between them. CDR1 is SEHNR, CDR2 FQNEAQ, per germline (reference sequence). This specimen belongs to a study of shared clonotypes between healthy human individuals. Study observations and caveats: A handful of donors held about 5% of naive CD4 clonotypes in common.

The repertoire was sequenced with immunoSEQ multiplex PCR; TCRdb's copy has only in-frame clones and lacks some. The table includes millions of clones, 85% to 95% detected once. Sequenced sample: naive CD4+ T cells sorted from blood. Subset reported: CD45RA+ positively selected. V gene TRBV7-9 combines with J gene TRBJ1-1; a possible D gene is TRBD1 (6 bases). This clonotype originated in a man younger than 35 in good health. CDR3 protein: CASSWGGADTEAFF. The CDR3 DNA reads TGTGCCAGCAGCTGGGGGGGCGCTGACACTGAAGCTTTCTTT.